Listed below are T cell receptor beta chains from one sample, sequenced in a study of blood T cell repertoires in COVID-19. Generated by immunoSEQ multiplex PCR, the TCRdb table keeps only in-frame clones and is missing some. This table holds around 460,000 clones, 70% to 90% found once. Sequences were obtained from peripheral blood. The receptors here all came from a man younger than 35 with COVID-19, enrolled during active disease. Each CDR3 is given with its conserved first and last residue. D genes are given only for firm matches. The size entry is marked missing in some rows and otherwise reads once, few, many or a size class.

CDR3 DNA | CDR3 protein | D gene | clone size | J gene | V gene | CDR3 length
TGTGCCAGCAGCTTCGAACTAGCACGGACCGGGGAGCTGTTTTTT | CASSFELARTGELFF | NA | NA | TRBJ2-2 | TRBV5-4 | 15
TGTGCCAGCAGTTTTTCACAGGGAAATGGCCCAAGCTCACCCCTCCACTTT | CASSFSQGNGPSSPLHF | NA | many | TRBJ1-6 | TRBV5-5 | 17
TGTGCCAGCAGCTCTCGACACCCCTACGAGCAGTACTTC | CASSSRHPYEQYF | NA | NA | TRBJ2-7 | TRBV7-8 | 13
TGCGCCAGCAGCCCGGGACAGGGAAGAGAGACCCAGTACTTC | CASSPGQGRETQYF | TRBD1 | NA | TRBJ2-5 | TRBV4-1 | 14
TGTGCCAGCTCACCTAATAGGTGGACAGGGATCAATGAAGCTTTCTTT | CASSPNRWTGINEAFF | TRBD1 | NA | TRBJ1-1 | TRBV18 | 16
TGTGCCAGCAAGAACAGAAATGAAAAACTGTTTTTT | CASKNRNEKLFF | NA | NA | TRBJ1-4 | TRBV19 | 12
TGCAGCGTTGTACTAGCGGGGGGGCGGGAGCAGTTCTTC | CSVVLAGGREQFF | TRBD2 | NA | TRBJ2-1 | TRBV29-1 | 13
TGTGCCAGCACCCAGGGGACTAGCGGGAGAGGTGAGCAGTTCTTC | CASTQGTSGRGEQFF | TRBD2 | NA | TRBJ2-1 | TRBV6-5 | 15
TGTGCCAGTAGACAGGTTCTAAATTCACCCCTCCACTTT | CASRQVLNSPLHF | NA | NA | TRBJ1-6 | TRBV19 | 13
TGCGCCAGCAGTGAGTCCCAACTTGGGCGCAATCAGCCCCAGCATTTT | CASSESQLGRNQPQHF | NA | few | TRBJ1-5 | TRBV10-2 | 16
TGTGCCAGCAGCTTGGACGAGACCTACGAGCAGTACTTC | CASSLDETYEQYF | NA | NA | TRBJ2-7 | TRBV5-6 | 13
TGTGCCAGCAGTTTGTACGGGGGAAACATTCAGTACTTC | CASSLYGGNIQYF | NA | once | TRBJ2-4 | TRBV12-3/TRBV12-4 | 13
TGTGCCAGCGGGAGTACCTACGAGCAGTACTTC | CASGSTYEQYF | NA | once | TRBJ2-7 | TRBV19 | 11
TGTGCCAGGGACCCCCCATCGGGACAGGGGACCAATGAGCAGTTCTTC | CARDPPSGQGTNEQFF | TRBD1 | NA | TRBJ2-1 | TRBV27 | 16
TGCGCCAGCTCCCTTGGGGGACTAGCGGGAGAAGAGACCCAGTACTTC | CASSLGGLAGEETQYF | TRBD2 | NA | TRBJ2-5 | TRBV5-1 | 16
TGTGCCAGCAGCGATGGGACAGTTTTCCCCGATGAGCAGTTCTTC | CASSDGTVFPDEQFF | TRBD1 | many | TRBJ2-1 | TRBV7-2 | 15
TGTGCCAGCGAGGGGGATAGGTACAATGAGCAGTTCTTC | CASEGDRYNEQFF | NA | NA | TRBJ2-1 | TRBV2 | 13
TGTGCCAGCAGCACCCCGGACAGGGGCTACGAGCAGTACTTC | CASSTPDRGYEQYF | NA | NA | TRBJ2-7 | TRBV21-1 | 14
TGTGCCAGCAGCTTAGACCCAGTCTTGACACCCCTCCACTTT | CASSLDPVLTPLHF | NA | once | TRBJ1-6 | TRBV11-2 | 14
TGTGCCAGCACCACAGGGGGCCGGCCCCAGCATTTT | CASTTGGRPQHF | TRBD1 | few | TRBJ1-5 | TRBV6-5 | 12
TGTGCCAGCAGTCCAAGACAGGGGGCCTACAATGAGCAGTTCTTC | CASSPRQGAYNEQFF | TRBD1 | NA | TRBJ2-1 | TRBV6-4 | 15
TGTGCCAGCCTGAGGGGGGACAGGGGATACCAGCCCCAGCATTTT | CASLRGDRGYQPQHF | TRBD1 | NA | TRBJ1-5 | TRBV25-1 | 15
TGCGCCAGCAGCTTTACCACTCGGACTAGCGGCACAGATACGCAGTATTTT | CASSFTTRTSGTDTQYF | TRBD2 | NA | TRBJ2-3 | TRBV5-1 | 17
TGTGCCAGCAGCATCGGTGGAGAGAATGAGCAGTTCTTC | CASSIGGENEQFF | NA | NA | TRBJ2-1 | TRBV5-5 | 13
TGTGCCAGCAGCGTAGCAGGGGGCGAGTACGAGCAGTACTTC | CASSVAGGEYEQYF | TRBD1 | NA | TRBJ2-7 | TRBV9 | 14
TGTGCCAGCTCACCCGCGGGGATTTCCTACGAGCAGTACTTC | CASSPAGISYEQYF | NA | NA | TRBJ2-7 | TRBV18 | 14
TGTGCCTGGAGTTTGGGAGGGGGCTACGAGCAGTACTTC | CAWSLGGGYEQYF | NA | NA | TRBJ2-7 | TRBV30 | 13
TGTGCCAGTAGGACGGGACAGTACTATGGCTACACCTTC | CASRTGQYYGYTF | TRBD1 | NA | TRBJ1-2 | TRBV19 | 13
TGTGCCAGCAGCTTAAGCAACGGGGCAGGGGTTTTGGTCGGCTACACCTTC | CASSLSNGAGVLVGYTF | NA | NA | TRBJ1-2 | TRBV13 | 17
TGTGCCAGCTCACCGCGGAGCGGGAGGGCAGATACGCAGTATTTT | CASSPRSGRADTQYF | TRBD2 | NA | TRBJ2-3 | TRBV18 | 15
TGTGCCAGCAGCTTAGAACTAGCGGGGATGTTTGAGACCCAGTACTTC | CASSLELAGMFETQYF | TRBD2 | NA | TRBJ2-5 | TRBV11-2 | 16
TGTGCCAGCAGCTTGGCCGAGCCCAGGGCGGCCTACGAGCAGTACTTC | CASSLAEPRAAYEQYF | NA | NA | TRBJ2-7 | TRBV5-5 | 16
TGTGCCAGTAGTGTCCCGACAGGGCACACCTATGGCTACACCTTC | CASSVPTGHTYGYTF | TRBD1 | NA | TRBJ1-2 | TRBV19 | 15
TGTGCCAGCAGCTTAATCAACTTGCGGGATACGCAGTATTTT | CASSLINLRDTQYF | NA | NA | TRBJ2-3 | TRBV7-3 | 14
TGTGCCAGCAGCTTAGGACAGACTAGCACAGATACGCAGTATTTT | CASSLGQTSTDTQYF | NA | NA | TRBJ2-3 | TRBV11-1 | 15
TGTGCCAGCTCACCTAGACAGGACCCGTACCAAGAGACCCAGTACTTC | CASSPRQDPYQETQYF | NA | NA | TRBJ2-5 | TRBV18 | 16
TGTGCCAGCAGCTCGGGGGGGGAGCAGTACTTC | CASSSGGEQYF | TRBD2 | NA | TRBJ2-7 | TRBV5-8 | 11
TGTGCCAGCAGCTTAGGGACAGTGGTCCTGAGCTCTGGAAACACCATATATTTT | CASSLGTVVLSSGNTIYF | NA | NA | TRBJ1-3 | TRBV7-8 | 18
TGCGCCAGCAGCTTGGCTGGCGGAACTAACTATGGCTACACCTTC | CASSLAGGTNYGYTF | NA | NA | TRBJ1-2 | TRBV5-1 | 15
TGCGCCAGCAGCCTTGGACTAGCGGGAGGACGGGCCAAAAACATTCAGTACTTC | CASSLGLAGGRAKNIQYF | TRBD2 | NA | TRBJ2-4 | TRBV4-1 | 18
TGCGCCAGCAGCCAGCCGGGGGTGAGGGCCAAAAACATTCAGTACTTC | CASSQPGVRAKNIQYF | NA | NA | TRBJ2-4 | TRBV4-1 | 16
TGTGCCACCAGTGATTTGGGTCGGACAGGGGAAAATACGCAGTATTTT | CATSDLGRTGENTQYF | TRBD1 | NA | TRBJ2-3 | TRBV24-1 | 16
TGTGCCAGCAGCCCCGGACAGGGGGCGTATGACGAGCAGTTCTTC | CASSPGQGAYDEQFF | TRBD1 | NA | TRBJ2-1 | TRBV7-9 | 15
TGTGCCAGCAGCCCCCCGGGACTAGCGGGCAATGAGCAGTTCTTC | CASSPPGLAGNEQFF | TRBD2 | NA | TRBJ2-1 | TRBV3-1/TRBV3-2 | 15
TGTGCCAGCAGCTTAAACGGACAGACTGAAGCTTTCTTT | CASSLNGQTEAFF | NA | NA | TRBJ1-1 | TRBV7-9 | 13
TGTGCCAGCAGTCCCCGTGAAGCGGGCGGAGAGCAGTACTTC | CASSPREAGGEQYF | NA | NA | TRBJ2-7 | TRBV27 | 14
TGTGCCAGTAGTAAAAGGACAGGTTATAACACCGGGGAGCTGTTTTTT | CASSKRTGYNTGELFF | TRBD1 | NA | TRBJ2-2 | TRBV19 | 16
TGTGCCAGCAGTGGGACTAGCGGGAGGCAGACCCAGTACTTC | CASSGTSGRQTQYF | TRBD2 | NA | TRBJ2-5 | TRBV2 | 14
TGTGCCAGCAGCAATTCGGGGTCCTCACCCCTCCACTTT | CASSNSGSSPLHF | NA | few | TRBJ1-6 | TRBV14 | 13
TGTGCCAGCAGCGACTTCCTAGGCGAGACCCAGTACTTC | CASSDFLGETQYF | NA | NA | TRBJ2-5 | TRBV9 | 13
TGTGCCAGCTCCTTCTCGTACGAGCAGTACTTC | CASSFSYEQYF | NA | NA | TRBJ2-7 | TRBV19 | 11
TGTGCCGGGGGCCGGTTTGGTAACACCGGGGAGCTGTTTTTT | CAGGRFGNTGELFF | NA | NA | TRBJ2-2 | TRBV11-2 | 14
TGTGCCAGCGGCGCGTTTAAGGCGGGATTGCTCACCGGGGAGCTGTTTTTT | CASGAFKAGLLTGELFF | NA | once | TRBJ2-2 | TRBV2 | 17
TGTGCCAGCAGGGGCGGGAGGAACACCGGGGAGCTGTTTTTT | CASRGGRNTGELFF | TRBD2 | NA | TRBJ2-2 | TRBV7-3 | 14